This TCR beta chain was recorded in a study of blood T cell repertoires in COVID-19. As for the study in general: Specimens from acute and convalescent COVID-19 originated in the United States, Italy and Spain. Nucleic acid was either cDNA or gDNA, and it came from T cells, B-cell-depleted T cells, or PBMCs.

The CDR3 runs 17 residues. In germline, CDR1 is SGDLS, CDR2 YYNGEE. Germline trimming cut 3 bases from V and 3 bases from J; bases unmatched to any gene: 9. Clones were read by immunoSEQ multiplex PCR, and TCRdb kept only the in-frame ones, dropping some. The sample consists of some 270,000 clones, nearly 90% of them appearing once. The recovered donors of Cohort 3 showed two negative PCRs, clearance, or symptom resolution. The receptor comes from a woman between 55 and 75 years old who had recovered from COVID-19. The sequencing input was PBMCs or T cells enriched from blood (not recorded which). The V gene is TRBV9, the J gene TRBJ2-3; TRBD2 matches at 11 bases. CDR3 in DNA: TGTGCCAGCAGCGAAAATATACTAGCGGGGGTTACAGATACGCAGTATTTT. It yields the protein CASSENILAGVTDTQYF. Full variable domain (missing parts from reference TRBV9 and TRBJ2-3): DSGVTQTPKHLITATGQRVTLRCSPRSGDLSVYWYQQSLDQGLQFLIQYYNGEERAKGNILERFSAQQFPDLHSELNLSSLELGDSALYFCASSENILAGVTDTQYFGPGTRLTVL.